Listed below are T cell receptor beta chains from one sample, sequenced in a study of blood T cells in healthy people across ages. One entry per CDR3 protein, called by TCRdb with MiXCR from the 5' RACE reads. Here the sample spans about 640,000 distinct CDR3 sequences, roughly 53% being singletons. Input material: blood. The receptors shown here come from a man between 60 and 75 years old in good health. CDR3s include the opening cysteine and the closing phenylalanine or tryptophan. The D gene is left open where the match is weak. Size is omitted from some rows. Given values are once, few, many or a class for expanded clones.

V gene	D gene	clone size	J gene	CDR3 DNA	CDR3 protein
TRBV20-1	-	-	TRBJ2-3	TGCAGTGCCGCAGGGACTGCTAGTACAGATACGCAGTATTTT	CSAAGTASTDTQYF
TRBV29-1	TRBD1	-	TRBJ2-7	TGCAGCGTTGTCTGGGGACAGGGGAGCTCCTACGAGCAGTACTTC	CSVVWGQGSSYEQYF
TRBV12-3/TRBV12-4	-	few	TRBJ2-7	TGTGCCAGCAGCCGGGGGGCGAGTCAGTACTTC	CASSRGASQYF
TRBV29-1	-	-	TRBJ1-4	TGCAGCGTTGAAGATCGAAGCGGGTCAACTAATGAAAAACTGTTTTTT	CSVEDRSGSTNEKLFF
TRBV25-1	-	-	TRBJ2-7	TGTGCCAGCAGTGAAGATAAGGAAACCTACGAGCAGTACTTC	CASSEDKETYEQYF
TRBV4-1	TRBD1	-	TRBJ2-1	TGCGCCAGCAGCGAACCCCGGGACAGGAACTACAATGAGCAGTTCTTC	CASSEPRDRNYNEQFF
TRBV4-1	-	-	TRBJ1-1	TGCGCCAGCAGCCAAGGTGTCTTGAACACTGGAGCTTTCTTT	CASSQGVLNTGAFF
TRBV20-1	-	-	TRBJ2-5	TGCAGTGCCCCAATCAGGGTGTTCTCGTCTGAGACCCAGTACTTC	CSAPIRVFSSETQYF
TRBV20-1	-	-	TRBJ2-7	TGCAGTGCCCAGGACAAAAGCTCCTACGAGCAGTACTTC	CSAQDKSSYEQYF
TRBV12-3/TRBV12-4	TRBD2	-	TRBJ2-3	TGTGCCAGCAGTTTACTAGCGGGTAGGGCAGATACGCAGTATTTT	CASSLLAGRADTQYF
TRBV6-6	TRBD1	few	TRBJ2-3	TGTGCCAGCAGGCGGGACAGGGGGTTAGATACGCAGTATTTT	CASRRDRGLDTQYF
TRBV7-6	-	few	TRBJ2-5	TGTGCCAGCAGCTTAGCCCCCGGGTACCAAGAGACCCAGTACTTC	CASSLAPGYQETQYF
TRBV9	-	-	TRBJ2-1	TGTGCCAGCAGCGTAGATGTCGCGGGGCCTAACAATGAGCAGTTCTTC	CASSVDVAGPNNEQFF
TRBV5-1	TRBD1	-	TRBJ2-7	TGCGCCAGCAGCTTGGCCGACAGGGTCTACGAGCAGTACTTC	CASSLADRVYEQYF
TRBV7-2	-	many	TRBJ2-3	TGTGCCAGCAGCTTCCGACTAGTAGATACGCAGTATTTT	CASSFRLVDTQYF
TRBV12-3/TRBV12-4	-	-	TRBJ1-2	TGTGCCAGCAGTTTTTCGCGGGGCCCTGGGGATACGCAGTATGGCTACACCTTC	CASSFSRGPGDTQYGYTF
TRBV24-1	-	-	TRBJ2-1	TGTGCCACCAGTGAAACGACAGGATCCAATGAGCAGTTCTTC	CATSETTGSNEQFF
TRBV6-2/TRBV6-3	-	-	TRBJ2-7	TGTGCCAGCAGTTCCGGGACAACCTACTCCTACGAGCAGTACTTC	CASSSGTTYSYEQYF
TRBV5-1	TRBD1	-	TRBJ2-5	TGCGCCAGCAGCTCCGGACAGGGCGACGAGACCCAGTACTTC	CASSSGQGDETQYF
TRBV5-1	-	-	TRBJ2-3	TGCGCCAGCAGCCCAACCAAGGGGAGGCTAAGCACAGATACGCAGTATTTT	CASSPTKGRLSTDTQYF
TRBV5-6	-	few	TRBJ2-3	TGTGCCAGCAGCTTGGGACCCACTAGCACAGATACGCAGTATTTT	CASSLGPTSTDTQYF
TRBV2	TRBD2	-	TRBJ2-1	TGTGCCAGCAGTGGGACTAGCGGGGAGCAGTTCTTC	CASSGTSGEQFF
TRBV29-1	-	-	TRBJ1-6	TGCAGCGTCGCCGGACGTGGATCACCCCCCCACTTT	CSVAGRGSPPHF
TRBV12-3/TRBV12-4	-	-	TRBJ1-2	TGTGCCAGCAGTTTGGACAAGGGGGTTAATGGCTACACCTTC	CASSLDKGVNGYTF
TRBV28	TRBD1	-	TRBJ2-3	TGTGCCAGCAGTTTCTACAGGGGCATCACAGATACGCAGTATTTT	CASSFYRGITDTQYF
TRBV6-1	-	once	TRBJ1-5	TGTGCCAGCAACGACAGCCCTCCGCCCCAGCATTTT	CASNDSPPPQHF
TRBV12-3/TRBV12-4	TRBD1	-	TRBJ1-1	TGTGCCAGCAGTTTAAGGCAGGGGGCTGAGGCTGAAGCTTTCTTT	CASSLRQGAEAEAFF
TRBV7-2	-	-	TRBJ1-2	TGTGCCAGCAGCTTATTCTATCAACAGGGTAACGGCTACACCTTC	CASSLFYQQGNGYTF
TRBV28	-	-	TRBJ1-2	TGTGCCAGCAGCAAAAGCGGATATGGCTACACCTTC	CASSKSGYGYTF
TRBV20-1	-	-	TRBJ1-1	TGCAGTGCTAGTGTGGGATTGAACACTGAAGCTTTCTTT	CSASVGLNTEAFF
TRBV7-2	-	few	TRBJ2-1	TGTGCCAGCAGCTTTATTGCGGATGGGAATGAGCAGTTCTTC	CASSFIADGNEQFF
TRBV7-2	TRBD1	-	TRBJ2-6	TGTGCCAGCAGCTCACAGGGGGCGCTCCCTGGGGCCAACGTCCTGACTTTC	CASSSQGALPGANVLTF
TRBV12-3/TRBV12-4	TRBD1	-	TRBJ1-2	TGTGCCAGCAACCCTACAGGGGCGGGAGGCTACACCTTC	CASNPTGAGGYTF
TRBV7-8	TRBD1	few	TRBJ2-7	TGTGCCAGCAGCGTATCAGGGGGCTTGGGAGAGCAGTACTTC	CASSVSGGLGEQYF
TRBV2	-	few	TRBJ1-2	TGTGCCAGCACTAACCCGGGCCACGCAAGATATGGCTACACCTTC	CASTNPGHARYGYTF
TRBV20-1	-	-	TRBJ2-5	TGCAGTGCTAGACTCGGGCAAGAGACCCAGTACTTC	CSARLGQETQYF
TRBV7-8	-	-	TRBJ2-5	TGTGCCAGCAGCCCCCGGCGGCGGGGCCAAGAGACCCAGTACTTC	CASSPRRRGQETQYF